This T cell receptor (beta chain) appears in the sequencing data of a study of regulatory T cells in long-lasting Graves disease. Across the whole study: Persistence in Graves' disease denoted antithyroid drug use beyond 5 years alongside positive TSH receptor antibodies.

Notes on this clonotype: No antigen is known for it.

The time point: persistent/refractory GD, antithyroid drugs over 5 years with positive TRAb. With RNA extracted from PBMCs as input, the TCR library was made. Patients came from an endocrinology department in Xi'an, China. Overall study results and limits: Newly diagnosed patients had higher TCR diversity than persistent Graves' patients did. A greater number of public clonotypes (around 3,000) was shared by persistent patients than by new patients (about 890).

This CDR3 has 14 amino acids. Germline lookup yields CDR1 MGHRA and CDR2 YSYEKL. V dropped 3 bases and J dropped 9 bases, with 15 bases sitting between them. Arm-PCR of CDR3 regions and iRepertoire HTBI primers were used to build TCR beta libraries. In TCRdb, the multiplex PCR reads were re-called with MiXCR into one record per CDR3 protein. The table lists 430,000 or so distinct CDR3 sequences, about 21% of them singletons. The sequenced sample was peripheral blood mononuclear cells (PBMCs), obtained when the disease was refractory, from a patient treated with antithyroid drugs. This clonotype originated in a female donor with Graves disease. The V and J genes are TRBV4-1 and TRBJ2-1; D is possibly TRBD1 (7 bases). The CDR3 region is CASSHYDREAEQFF. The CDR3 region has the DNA TGCGCCAGCAGCCACTACGACAGGGAGGCTGAGCAGTTCTTC.